Following are 25 T cell receptor beta chains from one sample sequenced in a study of T cell responses to AZD1222 COVID-19 vaccine (dated by TCRdb to the early 2020s). To prepare the library, the immunoSEQ multiplex PCR assay was applied. What TCRdb holds here is the immuneACCESS table cut down to in-frame rearrangements. Part of the clones is not present; checked against another copy, under half of the missing clones reflect an unresolved V gene, and the others are unexplained. Across this sample there are 150,000 or so clones, with roughly nine tenths seen only once. The ten largest account for roughly 3.8% of the sample. Read against the paper, the sample's time point label means: about 28 days (+/-7) after the second vaccine dose. The sequences come from peripheral blood, collected 28 days after the second AZD1222 dose. The receptors stem from an adult who received the AZD1222 COVID-19 vaccine.

The chain carries TRBV5-1 and TRBJ2-5; 12 nucleotides align to TRBD2. This CDR3 is built from 15 residues. Germline CDR1 SGHRS, CDR2 YFSETQ. V lost 4 bases, J lost 4 bases, and 5 bases stayed unmatched. The CDR3, as DNA: TGCGCCAGCAGCGTTGGGACTAGCGGGCCAGAGACCCAGTACTTC. Encoded protein: CASSVGTSGPETQYF. The whole variable domain, filled in from reference TRBV5-1 and TRBJ2-5, reads KAGVTQTPRYLIKTRGQQVTLSCSPISGHRSVSWYQQTPGQGLQFLFEYFSETQRNKGNFPGRFSGRQFSNSRSEMNVSTLELGDSALYLCASSVGTSGPETQYFGPGTRLLVL.

The chain uses TRBV4-2 and TRBJ2-1; 10 bases map to TRBD2. This CDR3 contains 16 residues. Trimming took 5 bases from V and 3 from J; bases not matched to a gene: 7. CDR1 is LGHNA and CDR2 is YNFKEQ in the germline V gene. Here the CDR3 reads CASSGGLADNYNEQFF. CDR3 sequence (DNA): TGTGCCAGCAGCGGTGGACTAGCGGATAACTACAATGAGCAGTTCTTC.

V gene TRBV10-3 combines with J gene TRBJ2-3, with D maybe TRBD2 (7 bases). The CDR3 spans 15 residues. V was pared by 3 bases and J by 3 bases, with 13 bases between. From germline, CDR1 is ENHRY and CDR2 SYGVKD. The CDR3 nucleotides are TGTGCCATCAGTGATAGAGGGGGAGGGACAGATACGCAGTATTTT. The encoded protein is CAISDRGGGTDTQYF.

The chain links TRBV6-1 to TRBJ2-5; no definite D call. This CDR3 comprises 15 residues. Germline CDR1 reads MNHNS; CDR2 reads SASEGT. V lost 0 bases, J lost 5 bases, and 13 bases lay in between. The CDR3 sequence is CASSEAAAARETQYF. The CDR3 region has the DNA TGTGCCAGCAGTGAAGCAGCCGCAGCCCGGGAGACCCAGTACTTC.

This chain connects TRBV5-6 to TRBJ2-1; D is uncertain. Germline CDR1 is SGHDT and CDR2 is YYEEEE. The V and J ends lost 7 bases and 7 bases respectively, with 9 bases between them. The CDR3 contains 11 residues. Here the CDR3 reads CASLTGNEQFF. For the CDR3, the DNA is TGTGCCAGCCTGACTGGGAATGAGCAGTTCTTC.

The V gene is TRBV27, the J gene TRBJ1-4; no reliable D call. In germline, CDR1 is MNHEY, CDR2 SMNVEV (reference sequence). The CDR3 spans 14 residues. V lost 10 bases and J 8 bases, leaving 20 bases between the germline ends. CDR3 DNA: TGTGCCACCCTCCCACCCCCCAAAGTGGAAAAACTGTTTTTT. It codes for CATLPPPKVEKLFF.

The chain has TRBV30 and TRBJ2-7; no firm D call. Germline V gene data show CDR1 as GTSNPN and CDR2 as SVGIG (reference sequence). Trimming left V 2 bases short and J 1 base short, with 3 bases between. CDR3 length equals 11 residues. CDR3 region: CAWSTSYEQYF. CDR3 sequence (DNA): TGTGCCTGGAGTACTTCCTACGAGCAGTACTTC.

This clone was seen just once. The chain uses TRBV4-1 and TRBJ2-3; TRBD1 might be the D (5 bases). The CDR3 totals 14 residues. Trimming stripped 3 bases from V and 3 bases from J, with 10 bases between. In germline, CDR1 is MGHRA, CDR2 YSYEKL. The CDR3 nucleotides read TGCGCCAGCAGCCACCCAGGGAATACAGATACGCAGTATTTT. This sequence encodes CASSHPGNTDTQYF.

This clone was detected many times. The chain links TRBV7-9 to TRBJ2-7, with D maybe TRBD2 (6 bases). The germline CDR1 and CDR2 sequences are SEHNR and FQNEAQ (reference sequence). This CDR3 has 11 amino acids. Trimming took off 4 bases at V and 6 bases at J, with 7 bases between the two ends. The CDR3 loop reads CASSSSAEQYF. The DNA of the CDR3 is TGTGCCAGCAGCTCTAGCGCCGAGCAGTACTTC.

This chain connects TRBV7-6 to TRBJ1-1, with D possibly being TRBD1 (5 bases). This CDR3 region has 16 residues. V was clipped by 5 bases and J by 0 bases, with 16 bases between them. In germline, CDR1 is SGHVS, CDR2 FNYEAQ. This CDR3 reads CASSLQTGTVNTEAFF. CDR3 in DNA: TGTGCCAGCAGCCTACAAACCGGGACGGTGAACACTGAAGCTTTCTTT.

V usage is TRBV5-1 and J usage is TRBJ1-2; the match to TRBD1 covers 8 bases. CDR1 and CDR2 from the germline V gene are SGHRS and YFSETQ. J lost 6 bases, V lost 4 bases, and 11 bases had no gene match. This CDR3 comprises 15 residues. DNA for the CDR3: TGCGCCAGCAGCGTTGACCCGGACAGGGTTGATGGCTACACCTTC. Translated, it gives CASSVDPDRVDGYTF.

This clone occurred once. This chain connects TRBV27 to TRBJ1-2, with 10 nucleotides matching TRBD1. Germline V lookup: CDR1 MNHEY, CDR2 SMNVEV (reference sequence). The CDR3 contains 17 residues. The V segment lost 3 bases and the J segment 4 bases; nucleotides outside the gene matches: 11. Written as DNA, the CDR3 is TGTGCCAGCAGTTTGCTTACCGGGACAGGGGTCTTCTATGGCTACACCTTC. This codes for CASSLLTGTGVFYGYTF.

The CDR3 is CASSPGIFGNEQFF. The DNA of the CDR3 is TGTGCCAGCAGCCCCGGTATTTTTGGCAATGAGCAGTTCTTC. This chain connects TRBV3-1 (or the pseudogene TRBV3-2) to TRBJ2-1, with D unresolved. This CDR3 comprises 14 residues. Germline CDR1 reads LGHDT; CDR2 reads YNNKEL (reference sequence). V was pared by 4 bases and J by 6 bases, with 13 bases between.

This rearrangement joins TRBV20-1 to TRBJ2-3; TRBD1 matches at 7 bases. V lost 3 bases to trimming and J lost 4 bases; unmatched junction nucleotides: 10. The CDR3 is 15 amino acids. Germline lookup yields CDR1 DFQATT and CDR2 SNEGSKA (reference sequence). In nucleotides, the CDR3 is TGCAGTGCTAGTGATAGGGGGCTAAGCGCAGATACGCAGTATTTT. Protein sequence: CSASDRGLSADTQYF.

The chain recombines TRBV6-1 with TRBJ2-3; D gene uncertain. Germline assignment: CDR1 MNHNS and CDR2 SASEGT. Trimming took off 0 bases at V and 6 bases at J, with 10 bases between the two ends. This CDR3 has 14 amino acids. The CDR3 coding sequence is TGTGCCAGCAGTGAAGCGGCCATATTGGATACGCAGTATTTT. Its protein product is CASSEAAILDTQYF.

This chain connects TRBV7-9 to TRBJ2-5; 8 positions agree with TRBD2. Per germline, CDR1 SEHNR and CDR2 FQNEAQ (reference sequence). With V trimmed by 5 bases and J by 4 bases, 18 bases remained unmatched. This CDR3 is built from 18 residues. For the CDR3, the DNA is TGTGCCAGCAGCCGCCGGATCTTGGGCGGGAGGAGAGTAGAGACCCAGTACTTC. Amino acid sequence: CASSRRILGGRRVETQYF. The variable domain in full, completed from reference TRBV7-9 and TRBJ2-5, reads DTGVSQNPRHKITKRGQNVTFRCDPISEHNRLYWYRQTLGQGPEFLTYFQNEAQLEKSRLLSDRFSAERPKGSFSTLEIQRTEQGDSAMYLCASSRRILGGRRVETQYFGPGTRLLVL.

This rearrangement joins TRBV5-1 to TRBJ1-6; 8 bases map to TRBD1. The CDR3 extends over 14 amino acids. Trimming at V came to 4 bases and at J to 6 bases, leaving 3 bases not matched to a gene. The V gene's germline CDR1 is SGHRS and CDR2 YFSETQ. The CDR3 DNA reads as TGCGCCAGCAGCCAGGACAGGGCTAATTCACCCCTCCACTTT. Its translation: CASSQDRANSPLHF.

This chain links TRBV9 with TRBJ1-1; no reliable D call. This CDR3 has 14 residues. Looked up from germline, CDR1 is SGDLS and CDR2 is YYNGEE. V was cut by 1 base and J by 4 bases, with 11 bases left in between. CDR3 coding DNA: TGTGCCAGCAGCGTAATGGAGAGAAGCACTGAAGCTTTCTTT. It specifies CASSVMERSTEAFF. Based on the CDR3 plus reference TRBV9 and TRBJ1-1, the full variable domain is DSGVTQTPKHLITATGQRVTLRCSPRSGDLSVYWYQQSLDQGLQFLIQYYNGEERAKGNILERFSAQQFPDLHSELNLSSLELGDSALYFCASSVMERSTEAFFGQGTRLTVV.

The V gene is TRBV11-2, the J gene TRBJ2-7; 10 bases agree with TRBD2. Trimming took 4 bases from V and 7 from J; bases not matched to a gene: 10. Germline CDR1 is SGHAT and CDR2 is FQNNGV. The CDR3 is 15 amino acids. As DNA, the CDR3 is TGTGCCAGCAGCTCGCAGCGGGAGGGCCCTCGGGAGCAGTACTTC. It yields the protein CASSSQREGPREQYF.

The chain has TRBV30 and TRBJ1-3; a weak D match, TRBD1 (5 bases). The CDR3 contains 13 residues. The germline CDR1 and CDR2 sequences are GTSNPN and SVGIG (reference sequence). V was cut by 3 bases and J by 2 bases, with 8 bases left in between. The CDR3 loop is CAWSDSTGNTIYF. DNA of the CDR3: TGTGCCTGGAGCGACAGTACTGGAAACACCATATATTTT. The full variable domain, its missing parts supplied by reference TRBV30 and TRBJ1-3, is SQTIHQWPATLVQPVGSPLSLECTVEGTSNPNLYWYRQAAGRGLQLLFYSVGIGQISSEVPQNLSASRPQDRQFILSSKKLLLSDSGFYLCAWSDSTGNTIYFGEGSWLTVV.

CDR3 protein: CASSSSPTSTGLETQYF. DNA of the CDR3: TGTGCCAGCAGCTCCTCACCGACATCGACAGGGCTCGAGACCCAGTACTTC. The J gene is TRBJ2-5, the V gene TRBV7-3, with 7 bases identical to TRBD1. After removal of 4 bases from V and 5 bases from J, the junction contained 16 bases not matched to a gene. This CDR3 spans 17 amino acids. Looked up from germline, CDR1 is SGHTA and CDR2 is FQGTGA.

The chain employs TRBV7-8 and TRBJ2-1; TRBD2 matches 9 bases. Germline assignment: CDR1 SGHVS and CDR2 FQNEAQ. The CDR3 consists of 14 residues. After removal of 4 bases from V and 8 bases from J, the junction contained 6 bases not matched to a gene. CDR3 DNA sequence: TGTGCCAGCAGCTCGACTGCGGGGGGGGATGAGCAGTTCTTC. Encoded protein: CASSSTAGGDEQFF.

This chain joins TRBV9 and TRBJ1-1; TRBD1 matches 8 bases. This CDR3 has 13 amino acids. The germline V gene encodes CDR1 SGDLS and CDR2 YYNGEE. V gave up 5 bases and J gave up 4 bases; unmatched junction bases: 4. This chain's CDR3 is CASRGTGSTEAFF. The CDR3 coding sequence is TGTGCCAGCAGGGGGACAGGCTCCACTGAAGCTTTCTTT.

This clone came up once. This chain links TRBV6-5 with TRBJ1-4; no firm D call. Germline V gene lookup returns CDR1 MNHEY and CDR2 SVGAGI. There are 14 residues in the CDR3. Between the trimmed V and J ends, which lost 7 bases and 8 bases, there was a span of 17 bases. CDR3 region: CASTPGRFSEKLFF. Here the CDR3 DNA reads TGTGCCAGCACCCCGGGTCGATTCTCCGAAAAACTGTTTTTT.

J is TRBJ2-2 and V is TRBV7-3; no clear D. The ends were cut back, 6 bases at V and 3 bases at J, with 8 bases in the middle. The CDR3 contains 13 residues. Germline lookup yields CDR1 SGHTA and CDR2 FQGTGA. CDR3 in amino acids: CASRTVDTGELFF. Here the CDR3 DNA reads TGTGCCAGCAGAACGGTGGACACCGGGGAGCTGTTTTTT.